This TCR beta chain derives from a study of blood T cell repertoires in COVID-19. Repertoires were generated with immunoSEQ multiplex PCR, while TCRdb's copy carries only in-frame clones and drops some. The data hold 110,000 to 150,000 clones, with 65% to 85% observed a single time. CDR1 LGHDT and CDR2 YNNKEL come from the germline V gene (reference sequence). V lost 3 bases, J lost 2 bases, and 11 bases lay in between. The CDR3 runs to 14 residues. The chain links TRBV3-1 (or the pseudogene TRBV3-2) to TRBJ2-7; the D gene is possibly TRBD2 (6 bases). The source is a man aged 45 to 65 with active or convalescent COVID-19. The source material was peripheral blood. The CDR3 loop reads CASSHGLPPYEQYF. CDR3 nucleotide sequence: TGTGCCAGCAGCCATGGACTACCCCCCTACGAGCAGTACTTC.